The clone carrying this TCR beta chain was seen once. Its antigen remains unknown. Via MiXCR, TCRdb re-called the 5' RACE reads, giving one row per CDR3 protein. This sample has approximately 530,000 distinct CDR3 sequences, with about 20% found just once. The data are from a study of identical twins. Points from the study as a whole: Interpretation of the results relied on cross-sectional statistical analysis and not on following the same donors. Carriage of fewer insertions was seen in abundant cord blood beta clonotypes, whereas memory repertoires showed none.

Germline-derived CDR1 and CDR2 are SGHRS and YFSETQ. V dropped 3 bases and J dropped 2 bases, with 6 bases sitting between them. This CDR3 has 14 residues. This sample was also put to use in a study of yellow fever vaccine responses in identical twins. That paper notes: Twins' T cell vaccine responses reportedly looked partly convergent, partly personalized.

This receptor was identified in a woman aged 18 to 35 in good health. The chain is built from TRBV5-1 and TRBJ2-6; no clear D gene. Input material: CD4+ T cells sorted from blood. CDR3 in DNA: TGCGCCAGCAGCTACTCCGCTGGGGCCAACGTCCTGACTTTC. This codes for CASSYSAGANVLTF.